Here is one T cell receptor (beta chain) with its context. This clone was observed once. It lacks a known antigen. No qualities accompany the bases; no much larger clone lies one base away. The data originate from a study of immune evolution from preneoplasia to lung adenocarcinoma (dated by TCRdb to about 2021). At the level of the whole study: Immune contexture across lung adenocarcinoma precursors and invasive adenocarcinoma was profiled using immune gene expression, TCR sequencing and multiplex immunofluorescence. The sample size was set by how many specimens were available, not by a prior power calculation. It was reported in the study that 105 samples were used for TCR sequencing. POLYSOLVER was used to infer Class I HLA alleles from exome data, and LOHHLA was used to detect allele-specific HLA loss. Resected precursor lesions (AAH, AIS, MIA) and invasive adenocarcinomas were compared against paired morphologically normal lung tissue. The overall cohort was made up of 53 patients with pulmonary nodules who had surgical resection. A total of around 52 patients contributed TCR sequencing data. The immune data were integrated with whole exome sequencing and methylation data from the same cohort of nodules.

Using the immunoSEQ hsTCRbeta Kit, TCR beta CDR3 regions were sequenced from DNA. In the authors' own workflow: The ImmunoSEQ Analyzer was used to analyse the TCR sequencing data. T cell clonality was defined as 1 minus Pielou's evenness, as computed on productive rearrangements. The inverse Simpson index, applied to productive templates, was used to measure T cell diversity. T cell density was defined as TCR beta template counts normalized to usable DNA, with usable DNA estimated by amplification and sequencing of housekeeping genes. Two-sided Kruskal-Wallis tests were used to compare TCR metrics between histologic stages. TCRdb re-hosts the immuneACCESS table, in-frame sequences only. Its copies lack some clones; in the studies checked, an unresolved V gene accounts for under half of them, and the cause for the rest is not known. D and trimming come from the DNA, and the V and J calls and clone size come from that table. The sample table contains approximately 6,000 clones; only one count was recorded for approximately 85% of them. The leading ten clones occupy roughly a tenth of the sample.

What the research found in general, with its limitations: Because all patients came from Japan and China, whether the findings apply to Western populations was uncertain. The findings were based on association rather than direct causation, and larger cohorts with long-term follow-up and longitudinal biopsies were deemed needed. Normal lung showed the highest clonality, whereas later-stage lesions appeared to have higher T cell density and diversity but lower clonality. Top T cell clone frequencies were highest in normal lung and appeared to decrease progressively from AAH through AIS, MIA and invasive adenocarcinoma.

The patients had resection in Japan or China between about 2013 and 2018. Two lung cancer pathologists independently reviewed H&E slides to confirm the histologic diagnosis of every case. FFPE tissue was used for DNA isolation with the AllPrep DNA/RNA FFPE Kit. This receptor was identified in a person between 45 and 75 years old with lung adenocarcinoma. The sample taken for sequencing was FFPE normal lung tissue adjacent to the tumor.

The CDR3 here reads CASSEIYFQNTIYF. In nucleotides, the sequence is TGTGCCAGCAGTGAAATTTACTTCCAAAACACCATATATTTT. Recombination joined TRBV6-1 with TRBJ1-3; a confident D gene designation cannot be given. V is reduced by 2 bases and J by 6 bases, leaving a spacing of 11 bases between them. CDR1 MNHNS and CDR2 SASEGT are derived from the germline V gene. The CDR3, from cysteine to phenylalanine, totals 14 residues. Only the CDR3 DNA stays, 42 bases, in frame from base 1.